This T cell receptor beta chain stems from a study of T-cell memory formation after mild COVID-19. TCRdb recomputed calls from the 5' RACE reads with MiXCR, one row per CDR3 protein. Of 450,000 or so distinct CDR3 sequences listed, about 23% are singletons. General study findings and limits: Contracting clones from day 15 to 85 had balanced CD4/CD8; later expanders favoured CD4+.

This clonotype was seen a few times. Its antigen is not known. Trimming removed 2 bases at V and 0 bases at J, with 5 bases between. The CDR3 totals 14 residues. Per germline, CDR1 ENHRY and CDR2 SYGVKD. The source of this sequence is an adult woman who had mild COVID-19 (a few samples of this study predate the infection). Cell type and time point are not known. The chain carries TRBV10-3 and TRBJ1-5; D unclear. Sequenced input: PBMCs or a T cell subset sorted from them (not recorded which). CDR3 in amino acids: CAISERGSNQPQHF. DNA for the CDR3: TGTGCCATCAGTGAGCGCGGTAGCAATCAGCCCCAGCATTTT.